These 6 T cell receptor beta chains originate from one sample sequenced in a study of CD8+CD57+ T cells in acquired aplastic anemia. For sequencing, patients were chosen who had shown expansion of CD8+CD57+ cells by flow cytometry. Both TCR beta VDJ combination and CDR3 sequence profiling were carried out. Genomic DNA was the template for this profiling. MiXCR, run by TCRdb on the reads, gives a single entry per CDR3 protein. The sample includes approximately 180,000 distinct CDR3 sequences, roughly 50% seen only once; the top ten take roughly 1.8%. Sequenced material: sorted CD4+, CD8+, or CD8+CD57+ T cells (not recorded which) from PBMCs. Receptors were obtained from a human donor with aplastic anemia.

The rearrangement links TRBV4-1 to TRBJ2-1; 11 bases fit TRBD2. V was clipped by 3 bases and J by 3 bases; unmatched bases: 7. The CDR3 runs 17 residues. The germline V gene encodes CDR1 MGHRA and CDR2 YSYEKL. The chain's CDR3 is CASSHRLAGTFYNEQFF. CDR3 DNA: TGCGCCAGCAGCCATCGACTAGCGGGGACCTTCTACAATGAGCAGTTCTTC.

Comment on this clonotype: An end of the junction differs from the germline gene, which may be a read error. The V and J genes are TRBV18 and TRBJ2-7, with D unresolved. The CDR3 runs to 13 residues. Germline V gene lookup returns CDR1 KGHSH and CDR2 LQKENI. The CDR3 region has the DNA TGTGCCAGCTCACCACAACACAGTTACGAGCTGTACTTC. Its translation: CASSPQHSYELYF.

This clonotype was recorded a few times. This sequence joins TRBV7-6 and TRBJ1-2; D remains ambiguous. V was trimmed by 0 bases and J by 6 bases, leaving 5 bases between them. The CDR3 is 12 amino acids. Per germline, CDR1 SGHVS and CDR2 FNYEAQ. Written as DNA, the CDR3 is TGTGCCAGCAGCTTAGCCGGAGATGGCTACACCTTC. Translated: CASSLAGDGYTF.

This clonotype was counted at least ten times. The gene calls are TRBV28 and TRBJ2-7, with D unclear. V lost 3 bases, J lost 2 bases, and 8 bases lay in between. The CDR3 runs to 13 residues. CDR1 is MDHEN, CDR2 SYDVKM, per germline. DNA for the CDR3: TGTGCCAGCAGTTTTGTCTCGACCTACGAGCAGTACTTC. Residues: CASSFVSTYEQYF.

This clonotype has at least ten counts. The chain uses TRBV27 and TRBJ1-4; D is perhaps TRBD1 (5 bases). Trimming took 6 bases from V and 6 from J, leaving 17 bases between them. Germline V gene lookup returns CDR1 MNHEY and CDR2 SMNVEV (reference sequence). This CDR3 has 15 residues. The CDR3 DNA sequence: TGTGCCAGCAGAAAGGCCTTGGGGACTCATGAAAAACTGTTTTTT. This encodes CASRKALGTHEKLFF. The full variable domain, with the rest looked up from reference TRBV27 and TRBJ1-4, is EAQVTQNPRYLITVTGKKLTVTCSQNMNHEYMSWYRQDPGLGLRQIYYSMNVEVTDKGDVPEGYKVSRKEKRNFPLILESPSPNQTSLYFCASRKALGTHEKLFFGSGTQLSVL.

The J gene is TRBJ2-3, the V gene TRBV5-4; 9 nucleotides agree with TRBD2. Trimming took 0 bases from V and 3 from J; bases not matched to a gene: 5. The CDR3 has 16 residues. Germline V gene lookup returns CDR1 SGHNT and CDR2 YYREEE (reference sequence). CDR3 in amino acids: CASSLGGGAGTDTQYF. The CDR3 region has the DNA TGTGCCAGCAGCTTGGGCGGGGGGGCCGGTACAGATACGCAGTATTTT.